This T cell receptor (beta chain) was obtained from a study of breast tumors, draining lymph nodes, adjacent tissues. This clonotype was observed at least ten times. The target antigen is unknown. General study results and limits: Tumor repertoires ranked between lymph nodes and nontumor tissue in diversity, with V and J gene preferences. Findings are consistent with lymph node origin and intratumoral expansion of most tumor T cells.

The lymph nodes were axillary draining lymph nodes from breast cancer patients. Using its own MiXCR run on the multiplex PCR reads, TCRdb lists one record per CDR3 protein. The sample has some 140,000 distinct CDR3 sequences; around 24% are singletons. Deletions cut 2 bases from V and 0 bases from J, with 9 bases between. The CDR3 runs 15 residues. The source of this sequence is a female donor with breast cancer. Some clones in this sample may be carry-over from other donors' samples. The chain couples TRBV12-3 or TRBV12-4 to TRBJ2-3, with D possibly TRBD2 on 5 matching bases. Sequencing input: axillary lymph node tissue. The CDR3 is CASSLRRTSTDTQYF. Written as DNA, the CDR3 is TGTGCCAGCAGTTTAAGGCGGACTAGCACAGATACGCAGTATTTT.